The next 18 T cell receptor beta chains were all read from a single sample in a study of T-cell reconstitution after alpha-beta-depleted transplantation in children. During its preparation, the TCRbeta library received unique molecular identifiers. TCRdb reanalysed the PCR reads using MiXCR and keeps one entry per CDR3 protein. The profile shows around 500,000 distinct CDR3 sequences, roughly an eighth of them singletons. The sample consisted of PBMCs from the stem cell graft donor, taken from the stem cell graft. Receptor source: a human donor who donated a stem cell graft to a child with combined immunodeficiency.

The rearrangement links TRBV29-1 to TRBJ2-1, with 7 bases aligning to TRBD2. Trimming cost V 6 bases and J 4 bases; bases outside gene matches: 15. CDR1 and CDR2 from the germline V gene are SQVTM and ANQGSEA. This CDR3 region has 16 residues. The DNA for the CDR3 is TGCAGCGTGGAGCTTTGGGGAGGGCGGGGATACAATGAGCAGTTCTTC. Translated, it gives CSVELWGGRGYNEQFF.

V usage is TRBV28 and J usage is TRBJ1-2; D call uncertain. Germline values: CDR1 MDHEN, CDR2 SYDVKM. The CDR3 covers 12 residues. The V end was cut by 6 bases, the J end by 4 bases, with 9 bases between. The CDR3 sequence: CASSLQLYGYTF. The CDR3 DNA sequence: TGTGCCAGCAGCCTCCAACTCTATGGCTACACCTTC.

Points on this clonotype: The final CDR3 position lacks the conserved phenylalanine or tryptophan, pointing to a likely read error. The CDR3 sequence: CASSVHDGAGIQPQHY. Here the CDR3 DNA reads TGTGCCAGCAGCGTACACGATGGGGCAGGGATCCAGCCCCAGCATTAT. The V and J genes are TRBV9 and TRBJ1-5, with D possibly matching TRBD1 (5 bases). There are 16 residues in the CDR3. The V gene lost 1 base and the J gene lost 7 bases, with 18 bases spanning the gap. CDR1 and CDR2 (germline): SGDLS, YYNGEE.

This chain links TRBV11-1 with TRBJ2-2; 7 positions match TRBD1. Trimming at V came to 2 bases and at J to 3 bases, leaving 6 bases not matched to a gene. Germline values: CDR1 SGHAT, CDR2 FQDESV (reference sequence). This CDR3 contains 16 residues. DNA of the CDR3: TGTGCCAGCAGCTTAAACCCAGGGGGTGACACCGGGGAGCTGTTTTTT. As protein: CASSLNPGGDTGELFF.

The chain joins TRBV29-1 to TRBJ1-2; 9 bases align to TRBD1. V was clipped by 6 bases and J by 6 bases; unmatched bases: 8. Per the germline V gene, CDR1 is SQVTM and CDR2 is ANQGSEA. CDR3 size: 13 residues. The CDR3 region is CSVSTGGSDGYTF. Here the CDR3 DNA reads TGCAGCGTATCCACAGGGGGCTCTGATGGCTACACCTTC.

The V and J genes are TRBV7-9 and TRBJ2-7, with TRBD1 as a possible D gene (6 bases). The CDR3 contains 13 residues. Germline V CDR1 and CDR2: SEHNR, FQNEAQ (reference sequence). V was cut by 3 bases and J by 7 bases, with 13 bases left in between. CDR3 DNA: TGTGCCAGCAGCTTGCACAGGGCAAAAGAGCAGTACTTC. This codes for CASSLHRAKEQYF.

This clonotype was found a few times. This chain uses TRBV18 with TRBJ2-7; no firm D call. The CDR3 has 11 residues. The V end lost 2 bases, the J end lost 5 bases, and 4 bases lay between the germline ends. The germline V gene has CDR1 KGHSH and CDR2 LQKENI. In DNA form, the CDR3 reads TGTGCCAGCTCACCATTGAACGAGCAGTACTTC. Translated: CASSPLNEQYF.

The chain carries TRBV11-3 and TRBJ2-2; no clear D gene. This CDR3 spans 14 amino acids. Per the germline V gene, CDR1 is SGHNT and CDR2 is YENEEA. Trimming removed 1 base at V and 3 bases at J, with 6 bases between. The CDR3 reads CASSLVGHTGELFF. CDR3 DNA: TGTGCCAGCAGCTTAGTAGGCCACACCGGGGAGCTGTTTTTT. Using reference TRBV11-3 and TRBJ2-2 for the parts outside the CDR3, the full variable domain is EAGVVQSPRYKIIEKKQPVAFWCNPISGHNTLYWYLQNLGQGPELLIRYENEEAVDDSQLPKDRFSAERLKGVDSTLKIQPAELGDSAVYLCASSLVGHTGELFFGEGSRLTVL.

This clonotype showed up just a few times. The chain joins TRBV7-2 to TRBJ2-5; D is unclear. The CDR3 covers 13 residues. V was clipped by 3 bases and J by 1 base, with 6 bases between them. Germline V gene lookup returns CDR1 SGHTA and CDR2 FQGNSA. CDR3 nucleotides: TGTGCCAGCAGCTTGGCGGTCCAAGAGACCCAGTACTTC. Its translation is CASSLAVQETQYF.

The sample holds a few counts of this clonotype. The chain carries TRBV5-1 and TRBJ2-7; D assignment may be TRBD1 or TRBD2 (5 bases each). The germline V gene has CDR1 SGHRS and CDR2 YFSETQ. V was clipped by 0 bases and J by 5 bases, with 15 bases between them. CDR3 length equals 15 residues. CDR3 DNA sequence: TGCGCCAGCAGCTTGGAGAACGGGGCCCGGGACGAGCAGTACTTC. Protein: CASSLENGARDEQYF. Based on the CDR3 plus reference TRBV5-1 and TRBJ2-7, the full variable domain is KAGVTQTPRYLIKTRGQQVTLSCSPISGHRSVSWYQQTPGQGLQFLFEYFSETQRNKGNFPGRFSGRQFSNSRSEMNVSTLELGDSALYLCASSLENGARDEQYFGPGTRLTVT.

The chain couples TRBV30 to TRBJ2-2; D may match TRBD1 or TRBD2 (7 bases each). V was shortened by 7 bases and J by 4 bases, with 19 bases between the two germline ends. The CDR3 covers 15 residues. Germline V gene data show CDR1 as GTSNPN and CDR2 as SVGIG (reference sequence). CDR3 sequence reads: CASKGGQGGTGELFF. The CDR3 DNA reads TGTGCCTCGAAGGGAGGGCAGGGGGGCACCGGGGAGCTGTTTTTT. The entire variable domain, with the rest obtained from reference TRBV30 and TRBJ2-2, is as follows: SQTIHQWPATLVQPVGSPLSLECTVEGTSNPNLYWYRQAAGRGLQLLFYSVGIGQISSEVPQNLSASRPQDRQFILSSKKLLLSDSGFYLCASKGGQGGTGELFFGEGSRLTVL.

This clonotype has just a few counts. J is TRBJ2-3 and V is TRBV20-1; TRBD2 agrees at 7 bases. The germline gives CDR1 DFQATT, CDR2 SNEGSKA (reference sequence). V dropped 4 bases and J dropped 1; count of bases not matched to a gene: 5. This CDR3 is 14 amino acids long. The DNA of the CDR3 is TGCAGTGCTATTTCGGCGGGGGGCACAGATACGCAGTATTTT. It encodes CSAISAGGTDTQYF.

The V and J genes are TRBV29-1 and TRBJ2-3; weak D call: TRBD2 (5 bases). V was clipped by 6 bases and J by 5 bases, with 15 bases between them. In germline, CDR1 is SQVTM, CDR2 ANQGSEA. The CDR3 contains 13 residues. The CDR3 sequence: CSVGAAEGDTQYF. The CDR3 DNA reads TGCAGCGTCGGAGCAGCGGAAGGAGATACGCAGTATTTT.

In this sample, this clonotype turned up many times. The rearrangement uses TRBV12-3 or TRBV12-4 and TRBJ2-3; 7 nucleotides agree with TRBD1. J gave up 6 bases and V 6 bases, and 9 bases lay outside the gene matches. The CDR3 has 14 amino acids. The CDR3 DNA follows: TGTGCCAGCAGCCCGGGACAGTCCTCCGATACGCAGTATTTT. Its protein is CASSPGQSSDTQYF.

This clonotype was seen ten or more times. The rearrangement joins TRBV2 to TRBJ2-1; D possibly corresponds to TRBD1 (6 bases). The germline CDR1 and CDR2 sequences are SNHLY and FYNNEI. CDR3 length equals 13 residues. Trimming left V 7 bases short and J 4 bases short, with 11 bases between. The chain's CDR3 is CASMVRGYNEQFF. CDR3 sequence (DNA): TGTGCCAGCATGGTCAGGGGATACAATGAGCAGTTCTTC.

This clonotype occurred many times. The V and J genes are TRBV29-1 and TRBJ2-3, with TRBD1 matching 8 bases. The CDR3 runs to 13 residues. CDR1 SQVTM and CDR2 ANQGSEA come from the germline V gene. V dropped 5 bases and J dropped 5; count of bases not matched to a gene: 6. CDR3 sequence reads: CSVSRGQGDTQYF. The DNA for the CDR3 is TGCAGCGTTTCCAGGGGGCAAGGAGATACGCAGTATTTT.

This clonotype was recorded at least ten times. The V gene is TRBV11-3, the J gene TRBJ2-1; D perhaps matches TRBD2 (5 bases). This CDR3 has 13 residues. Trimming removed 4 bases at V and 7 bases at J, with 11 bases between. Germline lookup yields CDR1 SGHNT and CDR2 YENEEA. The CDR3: CASSSIPGNEQFF. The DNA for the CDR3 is TGTGCCAGCAGCTCAATACCGGGAAATGAGCAGTTCTTC.

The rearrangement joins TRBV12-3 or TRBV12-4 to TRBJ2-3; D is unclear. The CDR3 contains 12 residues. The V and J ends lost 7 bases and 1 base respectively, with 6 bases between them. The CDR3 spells CASNFGTDTQYF. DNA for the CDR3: TGTGCCAGCAACTTTGGCACAGATACGCAGTATTTT.